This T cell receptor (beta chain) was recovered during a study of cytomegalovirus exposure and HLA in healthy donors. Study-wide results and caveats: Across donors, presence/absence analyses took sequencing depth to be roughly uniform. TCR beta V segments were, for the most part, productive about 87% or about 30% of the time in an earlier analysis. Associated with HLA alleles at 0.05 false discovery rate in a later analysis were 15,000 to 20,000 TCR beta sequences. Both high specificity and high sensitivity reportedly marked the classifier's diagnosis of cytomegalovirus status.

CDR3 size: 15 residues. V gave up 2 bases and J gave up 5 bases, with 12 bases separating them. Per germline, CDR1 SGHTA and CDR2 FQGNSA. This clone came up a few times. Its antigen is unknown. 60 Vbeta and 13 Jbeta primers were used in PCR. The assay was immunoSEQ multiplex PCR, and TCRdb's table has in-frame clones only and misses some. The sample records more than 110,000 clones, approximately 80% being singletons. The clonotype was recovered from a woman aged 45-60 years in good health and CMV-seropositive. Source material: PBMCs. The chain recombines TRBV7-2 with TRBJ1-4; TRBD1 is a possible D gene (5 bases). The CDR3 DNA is TGTGCCAGCAGCTTATCTGGGGCGGGGAATGAAAAACTGTTTTTT. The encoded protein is CASSLSGAGNEKLFF. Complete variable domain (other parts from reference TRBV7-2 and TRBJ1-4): GAGVSQSPSNKVTEKGKDVELRCDPISGHTALYWYRQSLGQGLEFLIYFQGNSAPDKSGLPSDRFSAERTGGSVSTLTIQRTQQEDSAVYLCASSLSGAGNEKLFFGSGTQLSVL.